The rows below give T cell receptor beta chains drawn from one sample of a study of vaccination and CD4 T cells after COVID-19. Their antigens are not known. TCRdb reprocessed the PCR reads via MiXCR and lists one record per CDR3 protein. The table records roughly 7,600 distinct CDR3 sequences, roughly 36% of them present only once. The sequenced sample was CD4+ T cells from blood, cultured in vitro. The origin of the receptors is a human donor in good health. CDR3s include the opening cysteine and the closing phenylalanine or tryptophan. The D gene is left open where the match is weak. Not all rows give a size; the values are once, few, many and, for expanded clones, a class.

.	TRBV28	16	.	TRBJ2-7	TGTGCCAGCAGTCCGTTGGACACTCAGAGCTCCTACGAGCAGTACTTC	CASSPLDTQSSYEQYF
.	TRBV6-1	13	TRBD2	TRBJ2-7	TGTGCCTCCGCGGGGGGCCTGTCCTACGAGCAGTACTTC	CASAGGLSYEQYF
.	TRBV25-1	14	.	TRBJ1-6	TGTGCCAGCAGATCGAGGGGTGATAATTCACCCCTCCACTTT	CASRSRGDNSPLHF
.	TRBV6-1	14	.	TRBJ2-3	TGTGCCAGCGGGTTCGCAGGGATTTCGGATACGCAGTATTTT	CASGFAGISDTQYF
few	TRBV7-9	14	.	TRBJ2-7	TGTGCCAGCAGCTTTGGGGATTTAACCTACGAGCAGTACTTC	CASSFGDLTYEQYF
.	TRBV7-2	16	.	TRBJ2-6	TGTGCCAGCAGCCCCCCCTCCCTTCCTGGGGCCAACGTCCTGACTTTC	CASSPPSLPGANVLTF
.	TRBV7-6	15	TRBD1	TRBJ2-5	TGTGCCAGCAGCCCTAGAGTGGGGACAGACGAGACCCAGTACTTC	CASSPRVGTDETQYF
few	TRBV5-8	14	.	TRBJ2-7	TGTGCCAGCAGCTACGGACTTGTCTTGGGGGAGCAGTACTTC	CASSYGLVLGEQYF
few	TRBV20-1	18	.	TRBJ1-5	TGCAGTGCTAGAGATTACAGGGACTTTTCGGCCGGGGGTCAGCCCCAGCATTTT	CSARDYRDFSAGGQPQHF
few	TRBV9	14	TRBD1	TRBJ1-2	TGTGCCAGCAGCGCAAACAGGGGGGAAGATGGCTACACCTTC	CASSANRGEDGYTF
.	TRBV19	17	TRBD1	TRBJ1-1	TGTGCCAGTAGTATAGTGGGGACAGGGAGGTTACGGAATGAAGCTTTCTTT	CASSIVGTGRLRNEAFF
.	TRBV2	13	.	TRBJ1-6	TGTGCCAGCAATGGTAGTCCTCGGTCACCCCTCCACTTT	CASNGSPRSPLHF
.	TRBV7-2	13	.	TRBJ1-2	TGTGCCAGCAGCCAGGGGTTTGGGGTTGGCTACACCTTC	CASSQGFGVGYTF
.	TRBV5-1	19	.	TRBJ1-6	TGCGCCAGCAGCCCTGGGCCTGGGCACCCGAGCTCCTATAATTCACCCCTCCACTTT	CASSPGPGHPSSYNSPLHF
.	TRBV7-8	14	.	TRBJ1-4	TGTGCCAGCAAACACAGGGAGGGGGGTGAAAAACTGTTTTTT	CASKHREGGEKLFF
few	TRBV27	13	.	TRBJ1-1	TGTGCCAGCAGTTTGCAGGGTGGGACTGAAGCTTTCTTT	CASSLQGGTEAFF
.	TRBV5-1	14	.	TRBJ2-2	TGCGCCAGCAGCTTCCGGGACTCACGCCGGGAGCTGTTTTTT	CASSFRDSRRELFF
.	TRBV12-3/TRBV12-4	15	.	TRBJ1-1	TGTGCCAGCAGTTTTCTTGGCACCATGAACACTGAAGCTTTCTTT	CASSFLGTMNTEAFF
.	TRBV5-1	15	.	TRBJ2-1	TGCGCCAGCAGCTTGCCGCTAGCGCTCTACAATGAGCAGTTCTTC	CASSLPLALYNEQFF
few	TRBV7-2	17	.	TRBJ1-6	TGTGCCAGCAGCTTAGTGTGGCAGGGGCCTTATAATTCACCCCTCCACTTT	CASSLVWQGPYNSPLHF
.	TRBV27	14	TRBD2	TRBJ2-2	TGTGCCAGCAACATGGGAGGGAGGGTCGGGGAGCTGTTTTTT	CASNMGGRVGELFF
few	TRBV20-1	14	.	TRBJ1-6	TGCAGTGCTAGTCTCCAGGGAAAAGGATCACCCCTCCACTTT	CSASLQGKGSPLHF
few	TRBV6-1	14	TRBD1	TRBJ1-2	TGTGCCAGCAGCCTCGACAGGGGATCGGGCGGCTACACCTTC	CASSLDRGSGGYTF
.	TRBV7-6	14	.	TRBJ1-1	TGTGCCAGCAGCGTACAACTGGTGGACACTGAAGCTTTCTTT	CASSVQLVDTEAFF
few	TRBV6-1	15	TRBD2	TRBJ2-3	TGTGCCAGGATGAGACTAGCGGGGCGCACGAATACGCAGTATTTT	CARMRLAGRTNTQYF
.	TRBV15	13	.	TRBJ2-7	TGTGCCACCAGCAGAGAGTGGTCCTACGAGCAGTACTTC	CATSREWSYEQYF
.	TRBV12-3/TRBV12-4	13	.	TRBJ1-1	TGTGCCAGCAGCCCGTTGCCGAACACTGAAGCTTTCTTT	CASSPLPNTEAFF
few	TRBV4-1	14	.	TRBJ2-5	TGCGCCAGCAGCCAGATTGGACAGTCGGGGACCCAGTACTTC	CASSQIGQSGTQYF
.	TRBV10-2	12	.	TRBJ2-7	TGCGCCAGCAGTGGGGAGTTATACGAGCAGTACTTC	CASSGELYEQYF
few	TRBV7-9	17	TRBD2	TRBJ2-3	TGTGCCAGCAGCTTAAGGGACTACAGAGCCGGGGCAGATACGCAGTATTTT	CASSLRDYRAGADTQYF
.	TRBV20-1	16	.	TRBJ1-4	TGCAGTGCTAGAGAACTGGGGGATATGGCTAATGAAAAACTGTTTTTT	CSARELGDMANEKLFF
.	TRBV7-2	14	.	TRBJ1-2	TGTGCCAGCAGGATGGAGCTAGCTAACTATGGCTACACCTTC	CASRMELANYGYTF
few	TRBV6-5	12	.	TRBJ2-7	TGTGCCAGCAGTTCGGTAGCCTACGAGCAGTACTTC	CASSSVAYEQYF
.	TRBV6-2/TRBV6-3	15	.	TRBJ2-7	TGTGCCAGCATCCCAGGGGGGCAGACAGTCCCCGAGCAGTACTTC	CASIPGGQTVPEQYF
.	TRBV11-3	18	TRBD2	TRBJ2-5	TGTGCCAGCAGCTTAGGTACCGACCCGACTAGCGCCCAAGAGACCCAGTACTTC	CASSLGTDPTSAQETQYF
.	TRBV25-1	13	.	TRBJ1-5	TGTGCCAGCAGTGAAGGGGGCAATCAGCCCCAGCATTTT	CASSEGGNQPQHF
.	TRBV27	13	.	TRBJ2-1	TGTGCCAGCAGACCGTCCCTTGGCAATGAGCAGTTCTTC	CASRPSLGNEQFF
.	TRBV5-1	13	.	TRBJ2-3	TGCGCCAGCAGCCCCCGTGGGGGAGATACGCAGTATTTT	CASSPRGGDTQYF
.	TRBV27	14	TRBD2	TRBJ2-7	TGTGCCAGCAGTCCCCTAGCGGGAGATAAGGTGGAGTACTTC	CASSPLAGDKVEYF
.	TRBV7-2	14	.	TRBJ2-7	TGTGCCAGCAGCCCCGCGGGACAATCCTACGAGCAGTACTTC	CASSPAGQSYEQYF
.	TRBV2	14	TRBD1	TRBJ1-1	TGTGCCAGCAGCGGAGGACAGGGGCGGACTGAAGCTTTCTTT	CASSGGQGRTEAFF
once	TRBV20-1	14	.	TRBJ1-3	TGCAGTGCTCCTGCCGGGGCGGCTGGAAACACCGTATATTTT	CSAPAGAAGNTVYF
once	TRBV12-3/TRBV12-4	14	.	TRBJ2-7	TGTGCCAGCAGGGACGGTCCCCGATCCTACGAGCAGTACTTC	CASRDGPRSYEQYF
.	TRBV11-2	14	TRBD1	TRBJ2-1	TGTGCCAGCAGCTTAAGGGGGCGCCCCGTAGAGCAGTTCTTC	CASSLRGRPVEQFF
.	TRBV28	13	.	TRBJ1-4	TGTGCCAGCAGTCCGAGACTGGAGGAAAAACTGTTTTTT	CASSPRLEEKLFF
few	TRBV7-2	14	TRBD2	TRBJ2-1	TGTGCCAGCAGCCCAACTAGCGCTCTCGGTGAGCAGTTCTTC	CASSPTSALGEQFF
.	TRBV27	17	TRBD1	TRBJ2-1	TGTGCCAGCAGTTACCTCCCTACAGGGGGCACCTACAATGAGCAGTTCTTC	CASSYLPTGGTYNEQFF
.	TRBV27	15	TRBD1	TRBJ1-4	TGTGCCAGCAGCCCTCCGGACAGGAGGAATGAAAAACTGTTTTTT	CASSPPDRRNEKLFF
few	TRBV5-5	15	.	TRBJ1-3	TGTGCCAGCAGCGATCAGAGGCTCTCTGGAAACACCATATATTTT	CASSDQRLSGNTIYF
.	TRBV7-2	13	.	TRBJ2-1	TGTGCCAGCACCGGCAGGGTCAACAATGAGCAGTTCTTC	CASTGRVNNEQFF
.	TRBV7-9	15	TRBD1	TRBJ2-5	TGTGCCAGCAGCCTTGCGACAGGGCCTCAAGAGACCCAGTACTTC	CASSLATGPQETQYF
.	TRBV7-8	17	.	TRBJ2-5	TGTGCCAGCAGCTTAGGATCGCCTAGCATTAGTCCTGAGACCCAGTACTTC	CASSLGSPSISPETQYF
few	TRBV2	15	TRBD2	TRBJ2-5	TGTGCCAGCAGATCGGGGACTAGCGGGTCTGAGACCCAGTACTTC	CASRSGTSGSETQYF
.	TRBV6-5	17	TRBD2	TRBJ2-7	TGTGCCAGCAGTTACTCGAATTTACTAGCGGGGACCTACGAGCAGTACTTC	CASSYSNLLAGTYEQYF
.	TRBV19	17	TRBD2	TRBJ2-5	TGTGCCAGTAGTAAGGCGTGGGGCGGGAGGGCCCGGGAGACCCAGTACTTC	CASSKAWGGRARETQYF
.	TRBV5-1	15	TRBD2	TRBJ2-5	TGCGCCAGCAGCGTAGCTAGCGGGATTACGGAGACCCAGTACTTC	CASSVASGITETQYF
.	TRBV20-1	14	TRBD2	TRBJ2-7	TGCAGTGCCCTAGGACTAGTAGGTTCCTACGAGCAGTACTTC	CSALGLVGSYEQYF
.	TRBV19	15	.	TRBJ1-6	TGTGCCAGCCAGGACAGAAACTTCAATAATTCACCCCTCCACTTT	CASQDRNFNNSPLHF
.	TRBV6-5	11	.	TRBJ1-1	TGTGCCAGCAGTTACTCGGGAAAAGCTTTCTTT	CASSYSGKAFF